Below, 21 T cell receptor beta chains from the same sample are listed, as sequenced in a study of blood T cells in healthy people across ages. Sample-barcoded 5' priming and a J-beta primer mix drove a second PCR of roughly 7 to 11 cycles. TCRdb processed the 5' RACE reads anew with MiXCR; each CDR3 protein has one entry. The data show about 1.5 million distinct CDR3 sequences, approximately 43% seen once. The specimen was blood. The receptors stem from a woman aged 18-30 years in good health.

This chain links TRBV7-8 with TRBJ2-2, with D hard to call. CDR3 size: 16 residues. In germline, CDR1 is SGHVS, CDR2 FQNEAQ. Trimming shortened V by 5 bases and J by 0 bases, and 13 bases separated the two germline ends. For the CDR3, the DNA is TGTGCCAGCAGCCATAGATTCCCCTCGAACACCGGGGAGCTGTTTTTT. It specifies CASSHRFPSNTGELFF. Full variable domain (missing parts from reference TRBV7-8 and TRBJ2-2): GAGVSQSPRYKVAKRGQDVALRCDPISGHVSLFWYQQALGQGPEFLTYFQNEAQLDKSGLPSDRFFAERPEGSVSTLKIQRTQQEDSAVYLCASSHRFPSNTGELFFGEGSRLTVL.

The chain couples TRBV12-3 or TRBV12-4 to TRBJ2-3, with 8 bases that match TRBD2. The V segment lost 4 bases and the J segment 2 bases; nucleotides outside the gene matches: 8. The CDR3 runs 16 residues. DNA for the CDR3: TGTGCCAGCAGTTCCCTACTAGCGGCCGTCACAGATACGCAGTATTTT. Protein product: CASSSLLAAVTDTQYF.

As for this clonotype: The junction shows a germline mismatch at one end, possibly a read error. The chain links TRBV7-9 to TRBJ1-5, with a tentative D call TRBD1 (5 bases). CDR3 size: 14 residues. CDR1 and CDR2 from the germline V gene are SEHNR and FQNEAQ (reference sequence). The CDR3 DNA follows: TGTGCCGGCAGTGTTCAGGGTAGCAATCAGCCCCAGCATTTT. Translating gives CAGSVQGSNQPQHF.

The chain joins TRBV5-1 to TRBJ2-3; D unclear. V lost 1 base and J lost 1, with 19 bases in between. The CDR3 has 18 residues. Germline CDR1 and CDR2: SGHRS and YFSETQ. The CDR3 loop reads CASSLLAADRVGTDTQYF. CDR3 coding DNA: TGCGCCAGCAGCTTGCTGGCCGCAGATCGGGTTGGCACAGATACGCAGTATTTT.

The V call is TRBV25-1, the J call TRBJ1-4, with D unresolved. The CDR3 loop spans 14 amino acids. The germline V gene encodes CDR1 MGHDK and CDR2 SYGVNS. V was trimmed by 7 bases and J by 0 bases, leaving 9 bases between them. CDR3 residues: CASTDSSTNEKLFF. The CDR3 nucleotides read TGTGCCAGCACAGACTCGTCAACTAATGAAAAACTGTTTTTT.

CDR3 residues: CASSKGTVNEQYF. As DNA, the CDR3 is TGTGCCAGCAGCAAAGGGACAGTTAACGAGCAGTACTTC. The genes are TRBV7-9 and TRBJ2-7; 7 bases are shared with TRBD1. This CDR3 has 13 amino acids. V was clipped by 5 bases and J by 5 bases; unmatched bases: 6. The germline gives CDR1 SEHNR, CDR2 FQNEAQ (reference sequence). The full variable domain, completed using reference TRBV7-9 and TRBJ2-7, is DTGVSQNPRHKITKRGQNVTFRCDPISEHNRLYWYRQTLGQGPEFLTYFQNEAQLEKSRLLSDRFSAERPKGSFSTLEIQRTEQGDSAMYLCASSKGTVNEQYFGPGTRLTVT.

The chain recombines TRBV6-2 or TRBV6-3 with TRBJ2-1, with TRBD2 identical over 8 bases. After removal of 2 bases from V and 6 bases from J, the junction contained 6 bases not matched to a gene. Germline V gene data show CDR1 as MNHEY and CDR2 as SVGEGT. This CDR3 has 15 residues. In DNA form, the CDR3 reads TGTGCCAGCAGTTACCCCGGGAGGGCGCGCAATGAGCAGTTCTTC. Amino acid sequence: CASSYPGRARNEQFF.

This clonotype has at least ten counts. The chain employs TRBV15 and TRBJ2-3, with 8 bases identical to TRBD2. Germline trimming cut 4 bases from V and 0 bases from J; bases unmatched to any gene: 0. The germline CDR1 and CDR2 sequences are LNHNV and YYDKDF (reference sequence). The CDR3 is made up of 14 amino acids. The DNA for the CDR3 is TGTGCCACCAGCACTAGCGGGAGCACAGATACGCAGTATTTT. Translation gives CATSTSGSTDTQYF. The full variable domain, in which reference TRBV15 and TRBJ2-3 provide the parts outside the CDR3, is DAMVIQNPRYQVTQFGKPVTLSCSQTLNHNVMYWYQQKSSQAPKLLFHYYDKDFNNEADTPDNFQSRRPNTSFCFLDIRSPGLGDTAMYLCATSTSGSTDTQYFGPGTRLTVL.

This chain connects TRBV6-2 or TRBV6-3 to TRBJ2-2; 8 bases fit TRBD2. CDR3 length: 16 amino acids. In germline, CDR1 is MNHEY, CDR2 SVGEGT. Trimming at V came to 5 bases and at J to 2 bases, leaving 7 bases not matched to a gene. The CDR3 nucleotides are TGTGCCAGCAGTAGCTTCGGGGGGGTTAACACCGGGGAGCTGTTTTTT. Translating it yields CASSSFGGVNTGELFF.

V gene TRBV12-3 or TRBV12-4 combines with J gene TRBJ1-4; no clear D gene. V was pared by 5 bases and J by 5 bases, with 15 bases between. There are 15 residues in the CDR3. The CDR3 loop is CASSPDGWRNEKLFF. The CDR3 DNA follows: TGTGCCAGCAGTCCCGACGGTTGGCGAAATGAAAAACTGTTTTTT.

V and J are TRBV4-3 and TRBJ2-7, with a weak D call TRBD1 (5 bases). This CDR3 has 13 residues. The ends were cut back, 2 bases at V and 5 bases at J, with 10 bases in the middle. CDR1 and CDR2 from the germline V gene are LGHNA and YSLEER. CDR3 residues: CASSQQGTDEQYF. In DNA, the CDR3 is TGCGCCAGCAGCCAACAGGGAACCGACGAGCAGTACTTC.

The table lists this clonotype with a few counts. The chain employs TRBV12-3 or TRBV12-4 and TRBJ1-2; 7 nucleotides agree with TRBD1. The CDR3 loop spans 14 amino acids. J was trimmed by 6 bases and V by 7 bases; bases with no gene match: 11. The CDR3 region is CASTAREGANGYTF. The DNA of the CDR3 is TGTGCCAGCACGGCCCGGGAGGGGGCGAATGGCTACACCTTC.

This clonotype was detected only a few times. The CDR3 nucleotides read TGCAGCGTTGAAGATGCCGGGAGGTCCACTGAAGCTTTCTTT. Its translation is CSVEDAGRSTEAFF. J is TRBJ1-1 and V is TRBV29-1, with D uncertain. V lost 0 bases to trimming and J lost 4 bases, with 12 bases between them. The CDR3 runs to 14 residues. Germline CDR1 and CDR2: SQVTM and ANQGSEA.

This clonotype showed up just a few times. The V gene is TRBV6-2 or TRBV6-3, the J gene TRBJ2-3; 7 bases line up with TRBD1. The CDR3 contains 14 residues. CDR1 MNHEY and CDR2 SVGEGT come from the germline V gene. V gave up 11 bases and J gave up 5 bases; unmatched junction bases: 13. The CDR3 DNA follows: TGTGCCGGACGGTACAGGGGTCCGGGAGATACGCAGTATTTT. Its translation is CAGRYRGPGDTQYF.

V gene TRBV18 combines with J gene TRBJ2-5, with D tentatively TRBD1 (5 bases). The J call may be incorrect, as the DNA end agrees better with TRBJ2-7. CDR1 KGHSH and CDR2 LQKENI come from the germline V gene. There are 15 residues in the CDR3. CDR3: CASSQGPDASYEQYF. CDR3 sequence (DNA): TGTGCCAGCTCCCAGGGCCCGGACGCTTCCTACGAGCAGTACTTC.

This clonotype was counted between two and nine times. This rearrangement joins TRBV6-2 or TRBV6-3 to TRBJ2-7; D gene unclear. The germline V gene encodes CDR1 MNHEY and CDR2 SVGEGT. Trimming pared 4 bases from V and 0 bases from J, leaving 16 bases between. The CDR3 is 16 amino acids. CDR3 DNA: TGTGCCAGCAGTTCCAGGACGGCCCTGAGCTCCTACGAGCAGTACTTC. Translated: CASSSRTALSSYEQYF.

In the case of this clonotype: A much larger clone differs by one base, so this may be a read error. The gene calls are TRBV7-2 and TRBJ2-1; TRBD2 matches at 9 bases. Germline CDR1 and CDR2: SGHTA and FQGNSA. Trimming removed 3 bases from V and 10 bases from J; junction bases left unmatched: 10. The length of the CDR3 is 15 residues. This chain's CDR3 is CASSFQRGVSYEQFF. CDR3 bases: TGTGCCAGCAGCTTTCAGCGGGGGGTTTCCTACGAGCAGTTCTTC. Drawing the rest from reference TRBV7-2 and TRBJ2-1, the complete variable domain is GAGVSQSPSNKVTEKGKDVELRCDPISGHTALYWYRQSLGQGLEFLIYFQGNSAPDKSGLPSDRFSAERTGGSVSTLTIQRTQQEDSAVYLCASSFQRGVSYEQFFGPGTRLTVL.

The chain employs TRBV29-1 and TRBJ2-2; a weak D match, TRBD2 (5 bases). Germline V lookup: CDR1 SQVTM, CDR2 ANQGSEA. The CDR3 length is 15 residues. V was shortened by 4 bases and J by 6 bases, with 18 bases between the two germline ends. The CDR3 DNA is TGCAGCGTTGCCCTTCGAGCGGCGCATCCCGGGGAGCTGTTTTTT. This sequence encodes CSVALRAAHPGELFF.

The V and J genes are TRBV15 and TRBJ1-2; D is perhaps TRBD1 (6 bases). The CDR3 contains 14 residues. Germline V lookup: CDR1 LNHNV, CDR2 YYDKDF (reference sequence). Between the trimmed V and J ends, which lost 0 bases and 8 bases, there was a span of 13 bases. The CDR3 DNA reads TGTGCCACCAGCAGAGATGCAGGGGTAGGGGGCTACACCTTC. Translated, it gives CATSRDAGVGGYTF.

The chain combines TRBV29-1 with TRBJ1-2; the D gene is possibly TRBD1 (6 bases). The germline gives CDR1 SQVTM, CDR2 ANQGSEA. The CDR3 sequence is 14 residues long. The V end lost 4 bases, the J end lost 3 bases, and 15 bases lay between the germline ends. The CDR3 nucleotides are TGCAGCGTTGGGGGCCGGGACACCCACTATGGCTACACCTTC. Its protein product is CSVGGRDTHYGYTF.

The genes are TRBV28 and TRBJ2-4, with D perhaps matching TRBD1 or TRBD2 (6 bases each). The CDR3 sequence is 16 residues long. V dropped 7 bases and J dropped 3 bases, with 19 bases sitting between them. Germline-derived CDR1 and CDR2 are MDHEN and SYDVKM. The CDR3 DNA follows: TGTGCCAGCACCGAAGAGGGGGGCCAAGTCAAAAACATTCAGTACTTC. Its translation is CASTEEGGQVKNIQYF. Variable domain in full (rest from reference TRBV28 and TRBJ2-4): DVKVTQSSRYLVKRTGEKVFLECVQDMDHENMFWYRQDPGLGLRLIYFSYDVKMKEKGDIPEGYSVSREKKERFSLILESASTNQTSMYLCASTEEGGQVKNIQYFGAGTRLSVL.